Shown below are 3 T cell receptor beta chains from a single sample sequenced in a study of T cell repertoires in cytomegalovirus infection. TCRdb re-analysed the reads in MiXCR, keeping a single row per CDR3 protein. The sample yields around 550,000 distinct CDR3 sequences, around a quarter seen once. Source material: PBMCs. Receptor source: a human donor in good health (CMV status not recorded). Some clones in this sample may be carry-over from other donors' samples.

This clonotype was seen more than once but under ten times. This sequence joins TRBV3-1 and TRBJ2-5; D gene uncertain. V lost 1 base, J lost 0 bases, and 12 bases lay in between. CDR1 is LGHDT and CDR2 is YNNKEL in the germline V gene (reference sequence). The CDR3 consists of 16 residues. CDR3 nucleotides: TGTGCCAGCAGCCAAGCGGTACCTGCTTACCAAGAGACCCAGTACTTC. Encoded protein: CASSQAVPAYQETQYF.

The chain couples TRBV30 to TRBJ1-3, with 7 bases matching TRBD1. The trim removed 0 bases at V and 2 bases at J, leaving 7 bases unmatched. Germline lookup yields CDR1 GTSNPN and CDR2 SVGIG (reference sequence). The CDR3 runs to 16 residues. As DNA, the CDR3 is TGTGCCTGGAGTGTAGTCGAGGGGGCCACTGGAAACACCATATATTTT. It is translated as CAWSVVEGATGNTIYF.

The chain has TRBV27 and TRBJ2-1; 9 positions match TRBD1. V lost 0 bases, J lost 0 bases, and 9 bases stayed unmatched. The CDR3 extends over 19 amino acids. CDR1 MNHEY and CDR2 SMNVEV come from the germline V gene (reference sequence). The CDR3: CASSLSWTGVRSSYNEQFF. Written as DNA, the CDR3 is TGTGCCAGCAGTTTATCATGGACAGGGGTCCGGAGCTCCTACAATGAGCAGTTCTTC.